The clone carrying this TCR beta chain was observed at least ten times. What it recognizes is unknown. This library used roughly 400 ng RNA and molecular barcoded adaptors spanning alpha/delta and beta/gamma chains. TCRdb re-called the reads through MiXCR, storing one row per CDR3 protein. The sample has 90,000 or so distinct CDR3 sequences; roughly 21% are singletons. This sample is part of a study of read filtering for tumor transcriptome and immune sequencing. Study-wide results and limits: Compared with RNA-seq, IR-seq gave much higher clonotype depth and reliability.

V was cut by 4 bases and J by 7 bases, with 14 bases left in between. This CDR3 region has 12 residues. Germline V CDR1 and CDR2: SQVTM, ANQGSEA. Sequences were obtained from a population of CD138-negative cells sorted from bone marrow. The source of this sequence is a donor aged 40 or older with multiple myeloma. The V gene is TRBV29-1, the J gene TRBJ2-7, with a possible D match to TRBD1 (5 bases). CDR3 DNA: TGCAGCGTTGTAGGGCAGGGTCGAGAGCAGTACTTC. Translation: CSVVGQGREQYF.